The 30 T cell receptor beta chains in this list originate from one sample, sequenced in a study of blood T cell repertoires in COVID-19. Assay: immunoSEQ multiplex PCR; the TCRdb copy retains only in-frame clones and omits some. In the table there are about 200,000 clones, roughly 85% of which are singletons. Input material: peripheral blood. The receptor set was obtained from a woman of 80 years or more with acute or convalescent COVID-19.

This rearrangement joins TRBV2 to TRBJ2-3; the match to TRBD2 covers 10 bases. The CDR3 covers 15 residues. Germline V gene lookup returns CDR1 SNHLY and CDR2 FYNNEI. V trimming: 7 bases; J trimming: 0 bases; junction bases outside the gene matches: 4. CDR3 in DNA: TGTGCCAGCATTCTAGCGGGAGAGAGCACAGATACGCAGTATTTT. Translation: CASILAGESTDTQYF.

The chain carries TRBV7-8 and TRBJ2-5, with 7 bases aligning to TRBD1. The CDR3 loop spans 13 amino acids. V shed 4 bases and J 3 bases; nucleotides not matched to a gene: 2. CDR1 is SGHVS, CDR2 FQNEAQ, per germline. The CDR3 bases are TGTGCCAGCAGCTCCGACAGGGAAGAGACCCAGTACTTC. Its protein product is CASSSDREETQYF.

V usage is TRBV19 and J usage is TRBJ1-5; possibly TRBD1 for D (6 bases). CDR3 length: 14 amino acids. Germline lookup yields CDR1 LNHDA and CDR2 SQIVND (reference sequence). The V end lost 7 bases, the J end lost 6 bases, and 16 bases lay between the germline ends. CDR3 sequence (DNA): TGTGCCAGTAAACGGTACAGGGAGGGTCAGCCCCAGCATTTT. Its translation: CASKRYREGQPQHF. The full variable domain, completed using reference TRBV19 and TRBJ1-5, is DGGITQSPKYLFRKEGQNVTLSCEQNLNHDAMYWYRQDPGQGLRLIYYSQIVNDFQKGDIAEGYSVSREKKESFPLTVTSAQKNPTAFYLCASKRYREGQPQHFGDGTRLSIL.

CDR3 sequence reads: CASSLDISGNTIYF. CDR3 DNA sequence: TGTGCCAGCAGCTTAGACATCTCTGGAAACACCATATATTTT. V and J are TRBV7-2 and TRBJ1-3; D ambiguous. Between the trimmed V and J ends, which lost 1 base and 0 bases, there was a span of 4 bases. The germline V gene has CDR1 SGHTA and CDR2 FQGNSA. The CDR3 extends over 14 amino acids.

The genes are TRBV6-5 and TRBJ2-7, with 8 nucleotides matching TRBD1. CDR3 length: 14 amino acids. Trimming cost V 2 bases and J 6 bases; bases outside gene matches: 6. From germline, CDR1 is MNHEY and CDR2 SVGAGI. The CDR3 protein is CASSYLGQATEQYF. CDR3 DNA sequence: TGTGCCAGCAGTTACCTGGGACAGGCCACCGAGCAGTACTTC.

V is TRBV14 and J is TRBJ2-1; the D is unclear. The CDR3 extends over 16 amino acids. The V gene lost 4 bases and the J gene lost 0 bases, with 13 bases spanning the gap. CDR1 is SGHDN, CDR2 FVKESK, per germline. This CDR3 reads CASSLVQVSSYNEQFF. CDR3 bases: TGTGCCAGCAGCCTGGTGCAGGTGAGCTCCTACAATGAGCAGTTCTTC.

The chain links TRBV5-6 to TRBJ1-1, with D perhaps TRBD1 (5 bases). V was trimmed by 1 base and J by 1 base, leaving 14 bases between them. Germline CDR1 is SGHDT and CDR2 is YYEEEE. The CDR3 loop spans 16 amino acids. CDR3: CASSLLWTPENTEAFF. The DNA of the CDR3 is TGTGCCAGCAGCTTGTTATGGACACCCGAGAACACTGAAGCTTTCTTT.

This chain links TRBV29-1 with TRBJ2-7; D might be TRBD1 (5 bases). V was clipped by 4 bases and J by 0 bases, with 10 bases between them. This CDR3 spans 13 amino acids. From germline, CDR1 is SQVTM and CDR2 ANQGSEA. For the CDR3, the DNA is TGCAGCGTTGGGTTTGGGGCCTCCTACGAGCAGTACTTC. Translation gives CSVGFGASYEQYF.

The V gene is TRBV27, the J gene TRBJ2-4, with a weak D call TRBD2 (6 bases). The germline V gene encodes CDR1 MNHEY and CDR2 SMNVEV (reference sequence). The CDR3 extends over 16 amino acids. V lost 5 bases to trimming and J lost 1 base, with 15 bases between them. The CDR3 DNA reads as TGTGCCAGCAGTCGCAGCGGGTACTGGGCCAAAAACATTCAGTACTTC. Its translation: CASSRSGYWAKNIQYF.

The sample holds one count of this clone. The CDR3 sequence is CASSTRLAGAPGEQYF. In DNA form, the CDR3 reads TGTGCCAGCAGCACCCGACTAGCGGGAGCGCCCGGCGAGCAGTACTTC. The chain employs TRBV7-2 and TRBJ2-7; 12 bases are a match to TRBD2. The CDR3 is 16 residues long. The ends lost 5 bases at V and 6 bases at J; junction bases unmatched: 11. The germline V gene encodes CDR1 SGHTA and CDR2 FQGNSA. Using reference TRBV7-2 and TRBJ2-7 for the parts outside the CDR3, the full variable domain is GAGVSQSPSNKVTEKGKDVELRCDPISGHTALYWYRQSLGQGLEFLIYFQGNSAPDKSGLPSDRFSAERTGGSVSTLTIQRTQQEDSAVYLCASSTRLAGAPGEQYFGPGTRLTVT.

CDR3 region: CASSSLRTGSTNEKLFF. The CDR3 DNA is TGTGCCAGCAGTTCTCTTCGGACAGGGTCAACTAATGAAAAACTGTTTTTT. The chain joins TRBV28 to TRBJ1-4, with 8 bases that match TRBD1. This CDR3 has 17 residues. Germline CDR1 and CDR2: MDHEN and SYDVKM. J gave up 0 bases and V 4 bases, and 7 bases lay outside the gene matches.

J is TRBJ2-7 and V is TRBV5-8; TRBD2 is a possible D gene (7 bases). Germline V gives CDR1 SGHTS, CDR2 YDEGEE. V lost 2 bases and J 1 base, leaving 13 bases between the germline ends. The CDR3 extends over 15 amino acids. The chain's CDR3 is CASSFGGLFSYEQYF. Here the CDR3 DNA reads TGTGCCAGCAGCTTCGGGGGGCTTTTTTCCTACGAGCAGTACTTC.

The chain couples TRBV9 to TRBJ2-1, with a weak D call TRBD1 (5 bases). This CDR3 is built from 13 residues. Trimming removed 4 bases from V and 6 bases from J, with 11 bases in between. Germline V lookup: CDR1 SGDLS, CDR2 YYNGEE. The CDR3, as DNA: TGTGCCAGCAGCCCTCAGGGTAGCAATGAGCAGTTCTTC. The encoded protein is CASSPQGSNEQFF.

This chain uses TRBV5-4 with TRBJ1-2; TRBD1 is a possible D gene (6 bases). With 0 bases removed from V and 6 bases from J, the gap between germline ends came to 15 bases. CDR1 is SGHNT and CDR2 is YYREEE in the germline V gene (reference sequence). This CDR3 comprises 15 residues. The CDR3: CASSLAVGGLDGYTF. The CDR3 DNA sequence: TGTGCCAGCAGCTTGGCGGTGGGGGGGCTCGATGGCTACACCTTC.

The chain has TRBV6-5 and TRBJ2-5; D might be TRBD2 (5 bases). The germline V gene has CDR1 MNHEY and CDR2 SVGAGI. V lost 2 bases and J lost 5, with 12 bases in between. This CDR3 has 14 residues. CDR3 coding DNA: TGTGCCAGCAGTTACGTCTTCGGGGTTGAGACCCAGTACTTC. Residues: CASSYVFGVETQYF.

V and J are TRBV5-1 and TRBJ1-3; no reliable D call. Between the trimmed V and J ends, which lost 3 bases and 0 bases, there was a span of 7 bases. The length of the CDR3 is 14 residues. Germline V gives CDR1 SGHRS, CDR2 YFSETQ. The CDR3 reads CASSSEGSGNTIYF. The CDR3 coding sequence is TGCGCCAGCAGCTCGGAGGGCTCTGGAAACACCATATATTTT.

The genes are TRBV10-3 and TRBJ1-2, with D unresolved. There are 14 residues in the CDR3. Germline V lookup: CDR1 ENHRY, CDR2 SYGVKD. The germline V and J ends were trimmed by 4 bases and 8 bases, with 17 bases remaining between them. This CDR3 is CAISATGSPGGYTF. CDR3 in DNA: TGTGCCATCAGTGCAACCGGGAGTCCAGGAGGCTACACCTTC.

The rearrangement joins TRBV5-1 to TRBJ1-1, with D unresolved. The CDR3 totals 15 residues. Germline V gene lookup returns CDR1 SGHRS and CDR2 YFSETQ. With 0 bases removed from V and 5 bases from J, the gap between germline ends came to 14 bases. The CDR3 reads CASSLAPAGMTEAFF. CDR3 sequence (DNA): TGCGCCAGCAGCTTGGCGCCGGCGGGGATGACTGAAGCTTTCTTT.

V usage is TRBV12-5 and J usage is TRBJ2-3; 11 positions match TRBD2. The germline V gene encodes CDR1 LGHNT and CDR2 FRNRAP. The CDR3 contains 15 residues. V lost 6 bases to trimming and J lost 2 bases; unmatched junction nucleotides: 4. This chain's CDR3 is CASGLAGGFTDTQYF. The CDR3 DNA sequence: TGTGCTAGTGGGCTAGCGGGAGGATTCACAGATACGCAGTATTTT.

This rearrangement joins TRBV27 to TRBJ2-1; 12 nucleotides line up with TRBD2. The CDR3 totals 16 residues. CDR1 and CDR2 (germline): MNHEY, SMNVEV (reference sequence). The V segment lost 5 bases and the J segment 5 bases; nucleotides outside the gene matches: 7. CDR3 region: CASSARTSGANNEQFF. CDR3 bases: TGTGCCAGCAGTGCTAGGACTAGCGGGGCAAACAATGAGCAGTTCTTC.

The V gene is TRBV9, the J gene TRBJ1-3; tentative D call: TRBD1 (6 bases). CDR1 and CDR2 (germline): SGDLS, YYNGEE. The ends were cut back, 2 bases at V and 4 bases at J, with 13 bases in the middle. The CDR3 spans 15 residues. The CDR3 here is CASSVGGGTGNTIYF. The CDR3 nucleotides read TGTGCCAGCAGCGTGGGAGGGGGAACGGGAAACACCATATATTTT.

The count of this clone is one. V and J are TRBV5-5 and TRBJ2-5; 9 bases fit TRBD1. There are 16 residues in the CDR3. Trimming took 4 bases from V and 5 from J; bases not matched to a gene: 12. CDR1 and CDR2 (germline): SGHKS, YYEKEE (reference sequence). The CDR3 is CASSPTGQGLWETQYF. The CDR3, as DNA: TGTGCCAGCAGCCCCACCGGACAGGGGCTTTGGGAGACCCAGTACTTC.

The chain has TRBV6-1 and TRBJ2-3, with D tentatively TRBD2 (7 bases). V was cut by 1 base and J by 3 bases, with 14 bases left in between. The V gene's germline CDR1 is MNHNS and CDR2 SASEGT. This CDR3 has 16 residues. The CDR3 DNA sequence: TGTGCCAGCAGTGAAGTTTCGCGGGGGCTAACAGATACGCAGTATTTT. This codes for CASSEVSRGLTDTQYF.

This clone was observed once. The V and J genes are TRBV18 and TRBJ2-1; the match to TRBD2 covers 15 bases. The CDR3 sequence is 16 residues long. CDR1 and CDR2 (germline): KGHSH, LQKENI. V lost 4 bases, J lost 5 bases, and 3 bases stayed unmatched. CDR3 in amino acids: CASSLGLAGGDNEQFF. The DNA of the CDR3 is TGTGCCAGCTCACTCGGACTAGCGGGAGGGGACAATGAGCAGTTCTTC.

The V call is TRBV7-2, the J call TRBJ1-5; D is unresolved. Trimming removed 5 bases from V and 1 base from J, with 15 bases in between. The germline gives CDR1 SGHTA, CDR2 FQGNSA. The CDR3 is 16 residues long. The CDR3 loop is CASSARAGNSNQPQHF. The DNA of the CDR3 is TGTGCCAGCAGCGCCCGGGCCGGGAACAGCAATCAGCCCCAGCATTTT.

This rearrangement joins TRBV19 to TRBJ1-5, with D tentatively TRBD1 (6 bases). The CDR3 is 14 residues long. From germline, CDR1 is LNHDA and CDR2 SQIVND (reference sequence). V was trimmed by 4 bases and J by 7 bases, leaving 14 bases between them. The CDR3 loop is CASSRTTGFQPQHF. For the CDR3, the DNA is TGTGCCAGTAGTAGGACAACAGGGTTCCAGCCCCAGCATTTT.

This chain connects TRBV7-9 to TRBJ1-2; D uncertain. The V gene lost 1 base and the J gene lost 2 bases, with 8 bases spanning the gap. The CDR3 is 14 amino acids. Germline V lookup: CDR1 SEHNR, CDR2 FQNEAQ (reference sequence). In DNA, the CDR3 is TGTGCCAGCAGCTTAGAGAGGGCAAACTATGGCTACACCTTC. It codes for CASSLERANYGYTF.

This chain links TRBV19 with TRBJ1-1, with D possibly matching TRBD1 (6 bases). CDR3 length: 14 amino acids. The germline V and J ends were trimmed by 4 bases and 10 bases, with 19 bases remaining between them. Looked up from germline, CDR1 is LNHDA and CDR2 is SQIVND (reference sequence). For the CDR3, the DNA is TGTGCCAGTAGTAAATTATATGGACAGCCTAGAGCTTTCTTT. Translating gives CASSKLYGQPRAFF.

The sample holds one count of this clone. The chain employs TRBV6-2 or TRBV6-3 and TRBJ2-3; D is ambiguous. The V end was cut by 5 bases, the J end by 4 bases, with 4 bases between. The CDR3 totals 11 residues. Germline V gene data show CDR1 as MNHEY and CDR2 as SVGEGT. The CDR3 sequence is CASSIADTQYF. CDR3 DNA: TGTGCCAGCAGTATCGCAGATACGCAGTATTTT.

The rearrangement joins TRBV5-1 to TRBJ1-5, with 9 bases aligning to TRBD1. The V and J ends lost 4 bases and 9 bases, in that order; junction bases with no gene match: 8. Germline loops: CDR1 SGHRS, CDR2 YFSETQ. The CDR3 sequence is 14 residues long. CDR3 in DNA: TGCGCCAGCAGCGCGGGACAGGGAGAGGTGCCCCAGCATTTT. It yields the protein CASSAGQGEVPQHF.